Reported below is one TCR beta chain. This receptor's antigen is unknown. The sample holds no much larger clone one base away, and base qualities are not on file. The data are from a study of T cell responses to AZD1222 COVID-19 vaccine (dated by TCRdb to about 2021). Study-wide context: AZD1222 recipients whose second dose came at about 4 weeks and those whose second dose came at about 12 weeks were combined into one group, since spike-specific TCR depth and breadth did not differ between the two schedules. A total of just over 230 trial participants underwent TCR sequencing, of whom about 200 had received two doses of AZD1222 and approximately 25 had received two doses of the MenACWY control vaccine. Trial participants were enrolled into age subgroups of 18-55, 56-69 and 70-plus years, which contained approximately 150, 28 and 58 TCR-sequenced participants, respectively. Study-level results and caveats: No day 14 peak-response samples were available, so repertoires were characterized only after the peak T cell response. Only five or six AZD1222 recipients were SARS-CoV-2 seropositive at baseline, limiting conclusions about previously exposed vaccinees. Participants were mostly white British and included more females than males, and it was suggested by the authors that clonal diversity may have been underestimated. The 56-69-year group was small, and its depth increase did not reach significance, likely because of low power. Epitopes outside the regions mutated in the B.1.351 and B.1.1.7 variants were reportedly recognized by nearly half of the unique spike-specific TCRs. Spike-specific TCR breadth and depth rose significantly after two AZD1222 doses compared with day 0 and with MenACWY recipients. CD4 TCRs associated with the vaccine covered the entire spike protein, and the dominant responses were in regions 160-218 and 743-854.

Taken from the germline V gene, the CDR1 and CDR2 loops are MNHEY and SVGAGI. Unmatched junction bases come to 5, with V trimmed by 0 bases and J by 9 bases. Inclusive of the bounding cysteine and phenylalanine, the CDR3 is 15 residues long. The entry retains the CDR3 DNA only, 45 bases that are in frame from base 1. The time point label corresponds to: baseline before first vaccination. The vaccinee samples were drawn from two UK trials, COV001 and COV002, one of which was a single-blind randomized controlled phase 2/3 trial testing AZD1222 (ChAdOx1 nCoV-19) in healthy adults. For TCRbeta chain sequencing, PBMC samples were collected from trial participants at day 0 and at day 28 after the second dose. The CDR3 regions of human TCRbeta chains were analyzed by immunosequencing. Processing in the source paper ran as follows. Repertoire TCRs were checked for matches against a reference library of SARS-CoV-2-specific TCRs that had been generated using the MIRA antigen-specificity platform. Breadth was defined as the fraction of unique TCRs that were SARS-CoV-2-associated. Depth was defined as the fraction of total T cells that were SARS-CoV-2-associated. Using the MIRA data, each spike-specific TCR was assigned both to the spike region to which the TCR was reactive and to a CD4 or CD8 class. Log10-transformed breadth and depth values were compared by one-way ANOVA with Sidak's multiple comparisons tests. The table was pulled from immuneACCESS by TCRdb, which kept in-frame rearrangements only. Such tables lose some clones; where checked, under half of the loss comes from unresolved V genes, and the rest has no known cause. V, J and clone size derive from that table, while D and trimming were established from the DNA sequence. Counted in this sample were approximately 88,000 clones; approximately 78% of them appeared once. Approximately 21% of the sample rests with the top ten.

This sequence uses TRBV6-5 and TRBJ1-6; the junction holds 7 bases that match TRBD1. This sequence was found in an adult in good health. The sample consisted of peripheral blood, taken on day 0 of AZD1222 vaccination. The DNA sequence is given as TGTGCCAGCAGTTACTCGGGGACAGTCCCTTCACCCCTCCACTTT. This codes for CASSYSGTVPSPLHF.